The clone carrying this T cell receptor beta chain was detected many times. Antigen: not known. The data were taken from a study of CD8 T cells in ankylosing spondylitis. Study observations and caveats: Earlier studies detected some motif variants in reactive arthritis synovial fluid and blood.

5'-RACE, quantitative and with molecular barcodes, yielded the TCR beta libraries. One entry per CDR3 protein results from TCRdb running MiXCR on the 5' RACE reads. The repertoire holds roughly 260,000 distinct CDR3 sequences, about 20% seen once, with about 8% in the top ten. Looked up from germline, CDR1 is MNHEY and CDR2 is SMNVEV (reference sequence). With 5 bases removed from V and 5 bases from J, the gap between germline ends came to 18 bases. This CDR3 comprises 15 residues. Material for sequencing was blood, either unsorted or a sorted T cell fraction (not recorded which). This receptor was identified in a male donor with ankylosing spondylitis or in good health (not recorded which). The V and J genes are TRBV27 and TRBJ1-1, with D possibly being TRBD1 (5 bases). The CDR3 region has the DNA TGTGCCAGCAGTAACCCCTCCGGGGGTGGAACTGAAGCTTTCTTT. This encodes CASSNPSGGGTEAFF.